The text below deals with one TCR beta chain. This sample was included in a study of blood T cells in healthy people across ages. A second PCR, run for roughly 7 to 12 cycles, used a sample-barcoded 5' primer plus a J-beta primer mix. A template-switch adaptor containing 12 random nucleotides labeled each cDNA molecule. TCRdb re-derived calls from the 5' RACE reads in MiXCR, one entry per CDR3 protein. The table lists 550,000 to 750,000 distinct CDR3 sequences, around 20% of them singletons. With 1 base clipped from V and 5 bases from J, the junction kept 15 bases outside the gene matches. CDR1 SGHVS and CDR2 FNYEAQ come from the germline V gene. The CDR3 is 19 residues long.

This rearrangement joins TRBV7-6 to TRBJ2-2; 8 bases are shared with TRBD2. Sequencing was done on a sample of blood. The sequence was obtained from a man aged 65 to 85 in good health. For the CDR3, the DNA is TGTGCCAGCAGCTTAGAACCGGGACTAGTTTTAGTTGGTACCGGGGAGCTGTTTTTT. Translation gives CASSLEPGLVLVGTGELFF.